The table lists the clone carrying this TCR beta chain with a few counts. In the original analysis: Amplifying reference gene primers gave estimates of nucleated cell counts. Sequencing used immunoSEQ multiplex PCR; TCRdb keeps in-frame clones, though not all of them. V and J calls and clone size come straight from that table; D and trimming were deduced from the DNA. Of 90,000 to 120,000 clones listed, approximately 88% are singletons. These data originate in a study of blood T cell repertoires in COVID-19. Study at large: Samples representing acute and convalescent COVID-19 were sourced from the United States, Italy and Spain. The cDNA or gDNA used as material had been derived from T cells, B-cell-depleted T cells, or PBMCs.

Trimming took 8 bases from V and 5 from J; bases not matched to a gene: 8. Germline CDR1 is LGHDT and CDR2 is YNNKEL (reference sequence). The CDR3 has 14 residues. The receptor was isolated from a human donor in a cohort sampled during active COVID-19. J is TRBJ1-2 and V is TRBV3-1 (or the pseudogene TRBV3-2), with 10 bases that match TRBD1. The sequenced sample consisted of peripheral blood. The CDR3 DNA reads as TGTGCCAGCGCTAGCGGACAGGGGGTGTATGGCTACACCTTC. Amino acids: CASASGQGVYGYTF.